This T cell receptor beta chain derives from a study of T-cell reconstitution after alpha-beta-depleted transplantation in children. This clonotype was seen a handful of times. The antigen is unknown. Study findings and constraints: The high TCRbeta diversity at day 60 in some patients came from surviving recipient T cells and thymic progenitors. Fresh T-cell production supplied most of the T-cell counts and diversity seen one year after transplant.

CDR1 and CDR2 (germline): SGHRS, YFSETQ. After removal of 5 bases from V and 1 base from J, the junction contained 6 bases not matched to a gene. This CDR3 comprises 15 residues. The authors prepared the TCRbeta library with unique molecular identifiers. Each CDR3 protein gets one entry after TCRdb re-called the PCR reads with MiXCR. The table records 900,000 or so distinct CDR3 sequences, roughly 15% of them present only once. The sample here was PBMCs, mostly from graft donor cells, taken 360 days after TCRalphabeta/CD19-depleted stem cell transplant. The V and J genes are TRBV5-1 and TRBJ2-3; TRBD1 agrees at 8 bases. The TCR was taken from a male patient between 5 and 17 years old who had a stem cell transplant for acute lymphoblastic leukemia, so the T cells may come from the graft donor. The CDR3 protein is CASRGGQVRTDTQYF. DNA of the CDR3: TGCGCCAGCAGAGGGGGACAGGTCCGCACAGATACGCAGTATTTT.